Following are 13 T cell receptor beta chains from one sample sequenced in a study of Graves' ophthalmopathy and Graves' hyperthyroidism. RNA transcripts provided the template for amplifying TCR beta CDR3 regions. Second-round multiplex PCR came after a first-round RT-PCR that employed HTBI primers. TCRdb reanalysed the multiplex PCR reads using MiXCR and keeps one entry per CDR3 protein. The profile covers around 590,000 distinct CDR3 sequences, with less than 45% appearing a single time and approximately 4.1% taken by the ten largest. The sequenced material came from peripheral blood or thyroid tissue (not recorded which). The receptors originated from an adult man with Graves' hyperthyroidism.

This clonotype was counted ten times or more. The J gene is TRBJ1-1, the V gene TRBV6-5; D ambiguous. Trimming cost V 5 bases and J 7 bases, with 11 bases left between them. Per the germline V gene, CDR1 is MNHEY and CDR2 is SVGAGI. The CDR3 totals 12 residues. The CDR3 nucleotides are TGTGCCAGCAGTCAAAACGGGGTTGAAGCTTTCTTT. Translated: CASSQNGVEAFF.

The V call is TRBV7-2, the J call TRBJ1-1; no clear D gene. The germline V gene encodes CDR1 SGHTA and CDR2 FQGNSA. V lost 5 bases and J lost 3, with 16 bases in between. The length of the CDR3 is 15 residues. CDR3 DNA: TGTGCCAGCAGCCGGGGTCATTTGAAGTACACTGAAGCTTTCTTT. Protein sequence: CASSRGHLKYTEAFF.

This sequence joins TRBV6-5 and TRBJ1-6; TRBD1 aligns across 9 bases. CDR1 and CDR2 (germline): MNHEY, SVGAGI. This CDR3 spans 15 amino acids. V was pared by 6 bases and J by 9 bases, with 9 bases of the junction left unmatched. The CDR3 bases are TGTGCCAGCAGCCATAACCGGGACAGGGCTTCACCCCTCCACTTT. It codes for CASSHNRDRASPLHF.

About this clonotype: The junction departs from germline at one end; a sequencing error may be responsible. The V call is TRBV7-9, the J call TRBJ1-2; 10 nucleotides align to TRBD1. Germline assignment: CDR1 SEHNR and CDR2 FQNEAQ (reference sequence). The CDR3 length is 17 residues. CDR3 nucleotides: TGCGCCAGCAGCCAAGATCGCGGGACAGGGGAGAGCGTCGGCTACACCTTC. It encodes CASSQDRGTGESVGYTF. The whole variable domain, filled in from reference TRBV7-9 and TRBJ1-2, reads DTGVSQNPRHKITKRGQNVTFRCDPISEHNRLYWYRQTLGQGPEFLTYFQNEAQLEKSRLLSDRFSAERPKGSFSTLEIQRTEQGDSAMYLCASSQDRGTGESVGYTFGSGTRLTVV.

This clonotype was detected only a few times. The CDR3 sequence: CASNSGTGGFAGELFF. In DNA form, the CDR3 reads TGTGCCAGCAACTCCGGGACAGGGGGATTCGCCGGGGAGCTGTTTTTT. V is TRBV9 and J is TRBJ2-2; 11 nucleotides agree with TRBD1. The germline V gene encodes CDR1 SGDLS and CDR2 YYNGEE. J gave up 6 bases and V 6 bases, and 10 bases lay outside the gene matches. The CDR3 is made up of 16 amino acids.

V is TRBV7-6 and J is TRBJ1-1; 12 bases align to TRBD1. Trimming at V came to 6 bases and at J to 1 base, leaving 9 bases not matched to a gene. The CDR3 consists of 17 residues. Per germline, CDR1 SGHVS and CDR2 FNYEAQ. CDR3 DNA: TGTGCCAGCAGTTCTCCGGGACAGGGGGCCCGGAACACTGAAGCTTTCTTT. Its protein product is CASSSPGQGARNTEAFF.

About this clonotype itself: This may come from a read error, since a much larger clone is one base off. The chain has TRBV6-6 and TRBJ1-4; D gene unclear. Germline V CDR1 and CDR2: MNHNY, SVGAGI (reference sequence). Trimming cost V 0 bases and J 8 bases, with 10 bases left between them. The CDR3 consists of 14 residues. The CDR3 loop is CASSYSWTGEKLFF. In nucleotides, the CDR3 is TGTGCCAGCAGTTACTCGTGGACTGGCGAAAAACTGTTTTTT.

The rearrangement joins TRBV6-2 or TRBV6-3 to TRBJ2-7; the D gene could be TRBD1 or TRBD2 (5 bases each). Germline CDR1 MNHEY, CDR2 SVGEGT. V was shortened by 1 base and J by 0 bases, with 7 bases between the two germline ends. The CDR3 has 14 residues. The CDR3 sequence: CASSYWGSSYEQYF. CDR3 coding DNA: TGTGCCAGCAGTTACTGGGGGAGCTCCTACGAGCAGTACTTC.

This clonotype was recorded a few times. Being one base from a much bigger clone, this may be a read error. The CDR3 nucleotides are TGTGCCAGCAGCCTCGGGGGCGGATCCCAAGAGACCCAGCACTTC. Translated, it gives CASSLGGGSQETQHF. V is TRBV7-9 and J is TRBJ2-5; possibly TRBD1 or TRBD2 for D (6 bases each). The V gene's germline CDR1 is SEHNR and CDR2 FQNEAQ (reference sequence). The CDR3 has 15 residues.

Only a few counts were recorded for this clonotype. CDR3 in DNA: TGCGCCAGCAGACAGGGGGTATCCGGGGAGCTGTTTTTT. Residues: CASRQGVSGELFF. This rearrangement joins TRBV5-1 to TRBJ2-2; 8 bases fit TRBD1. V lost 5 bases to trimming and J lost 6 bases; unmatched junction nucleotides: 3. CDR1 and CDR2 from the germline V gene are SGHRS and YFSETQ. This CDR3 contains 13 residues.

Ten or more counts support this clonotype. The rearrangement uses TRBV7-2 and TRBJ1-1; TRBD1 is a possible D gene (6 bases). V dropped 3 bases and J dropped 4 bases, with 12 bases sitting between them. CDR1 is SGHTA, CDR2 FQGNSA, per germline. The CDR3 contains 14 residues. The CDR3 sequence: CASSLRGGVTEAFF. The CDR3 DNA is TGTGCCAGCAGCTTGAGGGGGGGTGTCACTGAAGCTTTCTTT.

This clonotype was seen more than once but under ten times. The rearrangement uses TRBV19 and TRBJ1-1; TRBD1 matches at 7 bases. The CDR3 spans 14 residues. The V and J ends lost 4 bases and 0 bases, in that order; junction bases with no gene match: 2. Germline V CDR1 and CDR2: LNHDA, SQIVND (reference sequence). The CDR3 protein is CASSNGQVNTEAFF. The CDR3, as DNA: TGTGCCAGTAGTAACGGACAGGTGAACACTGAAGCTTTCTTT. The variable domain in full, with the rest retrieved from reference TRBV19 and TRBJ1-1, is DGGITQSPKYLFRKEGQNVTLSCEQNLNHDAMYWYRQDPGQGLRLIYYSQIVNDFQKGDIAEGYSVSREKKESFPLTVTSAQKNPTAFYLCASSNGQVNTEAFFGQGTRLTVV.

This clonotype has ten or more counts. V gene TRBV10-3 combines with J gene TRBJ2-7; 10 bases fit TRBD2. Trimming cost V 6 bases and J 0 bases; bases outside gene matches: 5. Germline loops: CDR1 ENHRY, CDR2 SYGVKD. The CDR3 consists of 15 residues. CDR3 in DNA: TGTGCCATCAGACATAGCGGGGGGACCTCCTACGAGCAGTACTTC. Translation: CAIRHSGGTSYEQYF.